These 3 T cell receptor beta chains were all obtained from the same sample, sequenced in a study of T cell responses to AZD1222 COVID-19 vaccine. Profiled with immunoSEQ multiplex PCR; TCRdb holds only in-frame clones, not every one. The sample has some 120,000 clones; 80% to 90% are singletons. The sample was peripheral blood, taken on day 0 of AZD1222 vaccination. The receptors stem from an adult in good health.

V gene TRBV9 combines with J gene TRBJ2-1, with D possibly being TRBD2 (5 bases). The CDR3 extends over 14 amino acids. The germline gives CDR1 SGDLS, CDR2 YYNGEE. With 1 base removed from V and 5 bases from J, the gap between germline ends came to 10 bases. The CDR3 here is CASSVSGYNNEQFF. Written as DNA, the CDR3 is TGTGCCAGCAGCGTAAGCGGCTATAACAATGAGCAGTTCTTC.

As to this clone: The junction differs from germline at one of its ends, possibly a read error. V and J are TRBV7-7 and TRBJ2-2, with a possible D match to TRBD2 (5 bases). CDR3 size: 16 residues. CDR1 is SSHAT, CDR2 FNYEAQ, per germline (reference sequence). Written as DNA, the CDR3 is TGTGCTAGCAGCCCGGGGTGGGCCCAAGACACCGGGGAGCTGTTTTTT. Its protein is CASSPGWAQDTGELFF.

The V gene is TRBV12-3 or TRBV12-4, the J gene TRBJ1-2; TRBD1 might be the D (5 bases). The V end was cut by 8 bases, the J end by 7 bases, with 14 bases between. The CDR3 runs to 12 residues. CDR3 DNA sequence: TGTGCCAGCTCCGTTACGGGGGGTGGCTACACCTTC. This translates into CASSVTGGGYTF.